The source of this T cell receptor (beta chain) is a study of early stage breast cancer tumors. For the study at large: Invasive lobular carcinomas made up about 30% of the 12 ER+/PR+/HER2- tumors.

V lost 1 base and J lost 0, with 13 bases in between. This CDR3 comprises 17 residues. Germline values: CDR1 SEHNR, CDR2 FQNEAQ (reference sequence). Each sample had two DNA replicates, approximately 0.49 ug blood or around 1.6 ug tissue. The data were produced by immunoSEQ multiplex PCR, yet TCRdb's version contains in-frame clones alone and is incomplete. The data contain 70,000 or so clones, 80% of them singletons. This sequence was found in a person between 35 and 49 years old with breast cancer. The sequenced sample consisted of blood. The V call is TRBV7-9, the J call TRBJ1-3; D is possibly TRBD1 (5 bases). The CDR3 loop reads CASSLVRGYGSGNTIYF. The CDR3 nucleotides read TGTGCCAGCAGCTTAGTTCGGGGGTACGGCTCTGGAAACACCATATATTTT. The whole variable domain, remainder taken from reference TRBV7-9 and TRBJ1-3, is DTGVSQNPRHKITKRGQNVTFRCDPISEHNRLYWYRQTLGQGPEFLTYFQNEAQLEKSRLLSDRFSAERPKGSFSTLEIQRTEQGDSAMYLCASSLVRGYGSGNTIYFGEGSWLTVV.